The 28 T cell receptor beta chains below were found in one sample sequenced in a study of blood T cells in healthy people across ages. The second PCR ran 7 to 11 cycles with a sample-barcoded 5' primer and J-beta primers. TCRdb reanalysed the 5' RACE reads using MiXCR and keeps one entry per CDR3 protein. The data hold more than 800,000 distinct CDR3 sequences, with 29% observed a single time. The sequencing input was blood. All receptors derive from a woman aged 80 or older in good health.

A note on this clonotype: A much larger clone differs from this one at a single base, so this may be a read error. V usage is TRBV5-1 and J usage is TRBJ1-2; D might be TRBD1 (6 bases). The CDR3 covers 13 residues. Looked up from germline, CDR1 is SGHRS and CDR2 is YFSETQ. Trimming pared 3 bases from V and 6 bases from J, leaving 12 bases between. CDR3 loop: CASSWTVGDGYTF. The CDR3 region has the DNA TGCGCCAGCAGCTGGACAGTAGGGGATGGCTACACCTTC.

This clonotype was counted many times. The rearrangement uses TRBV5-1 and TRBJ2-3; D may match TRBD1 or TRBD2 (6 bases each). V gave up 1 base and J gave up 2 bases, with 8 bases separating them. The CDR3 is 14 residues long. The germline gives CDR1 SGHRS, CDR2 YFSETQ. The CDR3 is CASSLRGDTDTQYF. The CDR3 region has the DNA TGCGCCAGCAGCTTGAGGGGGGACACAGATACGCAGTATTTT. Looking up the rest from reference TRBV5-1 and TRBJ2-3 gives the full variable domain: KAGVTQTPRYLIKTRGQQVTLSCSPISGHRSVSWYQQTPGQGLQFLFEYFSETQRNKGNFPGRFSGRQFSNSRSEMNVSTLELGDSALYLCASSLRGDTDTQYFGPGTRLTVL.

Remarks on this clonotype: A much larger clone differs from this one at a single base, so this may be a read error. The V and J genes are TRBV5-1 and TRBJ2-7, with D possibly TRBD2 on 5 matching bases. V lost 7 bases, J lost 1 base, and 12 bases lay in between. Germline-derived CDR1 and CDR2 are SGHRS and YFSETQ. This CDR3 contains 13 residues. CDR3 sequence (DNA): TGCGCCAGCTCACGTAGCGAGTCCTACGAGCAGTACTTC. Translation gives CASSRSESYEQYF. The variable domain in full, completed from reference TRBV5-1 and TRBJ2-7, reads KAGVTQTPRYLIKTRGQQVTLSCSPISGHRSVSWYQQTPGQGLQFLFEYFSETQRNKGNFPGRFSGRQFSNSRSEMNVSTLELGDSALYLCASSRSESYEQYFGPGTRLTVT.

This clonotype was detected a few times. CDR3 in amino acids: CASSPKGQGGSPLHF. CDR3 DNA sequence: TGCGCCAGCAGCCCGAAGGGGCAGGGAGGGTCACCCCTCCACTTT. This rearrangement joins TRBV5-1 to TRBJ1-6; D is perhaps TRBD1 (5 bases). The CDR3 runs to 15 residues. Germline CDR1 reads SGHRS; CDR2 reads YFSETQ. V lost 4 bases and J 10 bases, leaving 18 bases between the germline ends.

The V call is TRBV3-1, the J call TRBJ2-2, with 7 bases that match TRBD2. This CDR3 region has 17 residues. Germline-derived CDR1 and CDR2 are LGHDT and YNNKEL (reference sequence). Losses at the gene ends were 0 bases for V and 1 base for J; bases not matched to a gene: 5. The CDR3 DNA follows: TGTGCCAGCAGCCAAGACCCGCGGGAGCTGAACACCGGGGAGCTGTTTTTT. Its protein is CASSQDPRELNTGELFF.

Notes on this clonotype: A much bigger clone sits one base away, suggesting this may be a read error. The CDR3 coding sequence is TGCAGCGTTGCGACCGGGAGAGGGCAGTCCCAGCATTTT. The encoded protein is CSVATGRGQSQHF. The chain combines TRBV29-1 with TRBJ1-5; D is unclear. The V and J ends lost 4 bases and 11 bases respectively, with 18 bases between them. The CDR3 covers 13 residues. Germline V lookup: CDR1 SQVTM, CDR2 ANQGSEA.

This clonotype was counted many times. The chain links TRBV28 to TRBJ2-7; 8 positions match TRBD1. Unmatched junction bases numbered 8, after V lost 3 bases and J lost 7 bases. The CDR3 has 14 amino acids. The germline V gene has CDR1 MDHEN and CDR2 SYDVKM. CDR3 protein: CASSFDPGGNEQYF. CDR3 nucleotides: TGTGCCAGCAGTTTCGACCCAGGGGGCAATGAGCAGTACTTC.

Points on this clonotype: A much bigger clone sits one base away, suggesting this may be a read error. A read error is likely, as this CDR3 ends without the conserved phenylalanine or tryptophan. The chain has TRBV6-5 and TRBJ2-5, with 8 bases lining up with TRBD2. The J segment lost 3 bases and the V segment lost 3 bases, leaving 3 bases of the junction unmatched. CDR3 length: 14 residues. CDR1 is MNHEY, CDR2 SVGAGI, per germline. This chain's CDR3 is CASSYGGGKETQYV. CDR3 nucleotide sequence: TGTGCCAGCAGTTATGGCGGGGGGAAAGAGACCCAGTACGTC.

CDR3 in DNA: TGTGCCAGCAGCCGTAACGGTCTGGGGACCGGGGAGCTGTTTTTT. Translated, it gives CASSRNGLGTGELFF. This rearrangement joins TRBV7-9 to TRBJ2-2; D not certain. The CDR3 is made up of 15 amino acids. Germline assignment: CDR1 SEHNR and CDR2 FQNEAQ (reference sequence). V lost 5 bases and J 5 bases, leaving 15 bases between the germline ends.

For this clonotype: Mismatch with germline at one junction end may stem from a read error. The chain joins TRBV12-3 or TRBV12-4 to TRBJ2-3; TRBD2 matches 9 bases. The CDR3 runs to 16 residues. CDR3 region: CARRPLAGGPGDTQYF. The CDR3 DNA sequence: TGTGCCCGCAGACCCCTGGCGGGGGGGCCTGGAGATACGCAGTATTTT.

About this clonotype: A much larger clone lies a single base off, so this may be a read error. This chain joins TRBV27 and TRBJ1-2; tentative D call: TRBD1 (5 bases). Germline V gives CDR1 MNHEY, CDR2 SMNVEV (reference sequence). This CDR3 is 15 amino acids long. The CDR3 DNA reads as TGTGCCTGCAGTTTAAGGGGCAGCGGGACCTATGGCTACACCTTC. Translated: CACSLRGSGTYGYTF.

This chain connects TRBV5-5 to TRBJ1-2; D might be TRBD1 (5 bases). Germline values: CDR1 SGHKS, CDR2 YYEKEE (reference sequence). The CDR3 contains 14 residues. Deletions cut 2 bases from V and 8 bases from J, with 16 bases between. This chain's CDR3 is CASSFETDRGGYTF. The CDR3 nucleotides are TGTGCCAGCAGCTTCGAAACCGACAGAGGGGGCTACACCTTC.

Only a few counts were recorded for this clonotype. The chain is built from TRBV19 and TRBJ2-6; D is unclear. The CDR3 totals 14 residues. The germline gives CDR1 LNHDA, CDR2 SQIVND (reference sequence). The V end was cut by 3 bases, the J end by 1 base, with 4 bases between. CDR3 amino acids: CASSIISGANVLTF. As DNA, the CDR3 is TGTGCCAGTAGTATTATTTCTGGGGCCAACGTCCTGACTTTC.

The chain is built from TRBV27 and TRBJ2-2; 8 bases align to TRBD2. This CDR3 contains 18 residues. V lost 6 bases, J lost 2 bases, and 14 bases stayed unmatched. Germline loops: CDR1 MNHEY, CDR2 SMNVEV (reference sequence). In DNA, the CDR3 is TGTGCCAGCAGACCTCCCCTCGGCGGGGGGAGTAACACCGGGGAGCTGTTTTTT. It specifies CASRPPLGGGSNTGELFF.

This clonotype was seen repeatedly, ten times or more. The chain links TRBV14 to TRBJ2-3; D perhaps matches TRBD2 (6 bases). This CDR3 is built from 13 residues. Germline CDR1 SGHDN, CDR2 FVKESK. V was cut by 3 bases and J by 5 bases, with 9 bases left in between. The CDR3 DNA follows: TGTGCCAGCAGCCAGGGAGGACAAGATACGCAGTATTTT. Protein sequence: CASSQGGQDTQYF.

The sample holds many counts of this clonotype. The J gene is TRBJ2-1, the V gene TRBV3-1; no definite D call. This CDR3 has 13 amino acids. The V and J ends lost 6 bases and 5 bases respectively, with 11 bases between them. Germline V lookup: CDR1 LGHDT, CDR2 YNNKEL (reference sequence). CDR3 amino acids: CASRPPGNNEQFF. The CDR3 nucleotides are TGTGCCAGCAGGCCTCCAGGTAACAATGAGCAGTTCTTC.

The genes are TRBV12-3 or TRBV12-4 and TRBJ2-5, with 12 bases fitting TRBD2. The ends lost 5 bases at V and 2 bases at J; junction bases unmatched: 6. The CDR3 runs 16 residues. CDR3 in amino acids: CASSGGTSGSQETQYF. The CDR3 DNA follows: TGTGCCAGCAGTGGGGGGACTAGCGGGTCTCAAGAGACCCAGTACTTC.

This clonotype showed up just a few times. The rearrangement joins TRBV20-1 to TRBJ1-2, with D hard to call. V was clipped by 1 base and J by 7 bases, with 13 bases between them. The germline V gene encodes CDR1 DFQATT and CDR2 SNEGSKA (reference sequence). The CDR3 is made up of 13 amino acids. The CDR3 spells CSARGSGIGGYTF. DNA for the CDR3: TGCAGTGCTAGAGGGTCAGGCATTGGTGGCTACACCTTC.

A remark on this clonotype: A much larger clonotype is one base distant, so this may be a read error. The chain has TRBV11-2 and TRBJ2-7; 10 bases match TRBD1. Germline loops: CDR1 SGHAT, CDR2 FQNNGV. The V and J ends lost 8 bases and 5 bases, in that order; junction bases with no gene match: 12. The CDR3 totals 15 residues. The CDR3, as DNA: TGTGCCAGCGGCCAGCAAACGACAGGGGGCCACGAGCAGTACTTC. Its protein is CASGQQTTGGHEQYF.

Remarks on this clonotype: One base away lies a much larger clone, so this may be a sequencing read error. This chain links TRBV7-2 with TRBJ2-7; the D gene is possibly TRBD2 (6 bases). The ends were cut back, 0 bases at V and 7 bases at J, with 16 bases in the middle. Per the germline V gene, CDR1 is SGHTA and CDR2 is FQGNSA. This CDR3 is 15 amino acids long. The CDR3 loop is CASSLAFAGRNEQYF. The DNA of the CDR3 is TGTGCCAGCAGCTTAGCTTTTGCGGGGAGGAATGAGCAGTACTTC. Combining the CDR3 with reference TRBV7-2 and TRBJ2-7 gives the whole variable domain GAGVSQSPSNKVTEKGKDVELRCDPISGHTALYWYRQSLGQGLEFLIYFQGNSAPDKSGLPSDRFSAERTGGSVSTLTIQRTQQEDSAVYLCASSLAFAGRNEQYFGPGTRLTVT.

On this clonotype: A much bigger clone sits one base away, suggesting this may be a read error. This rearrangement joins TRBV12-3 or TRBV12-4 to TRBJ1-2; 8 bases fit TRBD1. The CDR3 length is 13 residues. The CDR3 sequence: CASSLSGGYGCTF. CDR3 coding DNA: TGTGCCAGCAGTTTGTCAGGGGGCTATGGCTGCACCTTC.

This clonotype came up a few times. The chain recombines TRBV2 with TRBJ2-3, with TRBD1 matching 9 bases. V shed 6 bases and J 6 bases; nucleotides not matched to a gene: 13. There are 16 residues in the CDR3. Germline loops: CDR1 SNHLY, CDR2 FYNNEI. As DNA, the CDR3 is TGTGCCAGCAGACGTAAGGTAAAACAGGGGGCCGATACGCAGTATTTT. Residues: CASRRKVKQGADTQYF.

Points on this clonotype: A read error may explain this, as a much larger clone is one base away. The chain is built from TRBV4-1 and TRBJ2-5; TRBD2 might be the D (5 bases). The V end was cut by 0 bases, the J end by 11 bases, with 25 bases between. The CDR3 has 17 residues. CDR1 and CDR2 (germline): MGHRA, YSYEKL. The CDR3 nucleotides are TGCGCCAGCAGCCAAGATTTCGTCGAGGGCCAAATCAATGAGCAGTACTTC. This sequence encodes CASSQDFVEGQINEQYF.

Worth noting for this clonotype: A much larger clone lies a single base off, so this may be a read error. The CDR3 nucleotides are TGTGCCAGCAGTGACGGCCGCCAATTGGCAGATACGCAGTATTTT. This sequence encodes CASSDGRQLADTQYF. The chain couples TRBV25-1 to TRBJ2-3; D gene ambiguous. Germline loops: CDR1 MGHDK, CDR2 SYGVNS. The CDR3 runs to 15 residues. The ends were cut back, 3 bases at V and 4 bases at J, with 14 bases in the middle.

This clonotype appeared many times. The J gene is TRBJ2-7, the V gene TRBV28; no definite D call. The germline V gene encodes CDR1 MDHEN and CDR2 SYDVKM. This CDR3 spans 13 amino acids. Trimming cost V 2 bases and J 10 bases, with 15 bases left between them. In nucleotides, the CDR3 is TGTGCCAGCAGTTTAGCGGCCAGCCGCGAACAGTACTTC. Translated: CASSLAASREQYF.

This clonotype was observed many times. The chain couples TRBV27 to TRBJ1-2; D is unclear. From germline, CDR1 is MNHEY and CDR2 SMNVEV (reference sequence). Trimming pared 5 bases from V and 4 bases from J, leaving 20 bases between. The CDR3 is 16 residues long. The CDR3 nucleotides read TGTGCCAGCAGTCCACGTTTTGCGGGAGGTAGCTATGGCTACACCTTC. It encodes CASSPRFAGGSYGYTF.

The V gene is TRBV30, the J gene TRBJ2-3, with D tentatively TRBD1 (6 bases). Between the trimmed V and J ends, which lost 8 bases and 8 bases, there was a span of 17 bases. The CDR3 is made up of 12 amino acids. CDR1 is GTSNPN, CDR2 SVGIG, per germline (reference sequence). The CDR3 bases are TGTGCCACGGAACAGGGACAAGGTACGCAGTATTTT. It is translated as CATEQGQGTQYF.

This clonotype was detected ten times or more. The V and J genes are TRBV20-1 and TRBJ1-2; TRBD1 matches 8 bases. Germline CDR1 DFQATT, CDR2 SNEGSKA (reference sequence). CDR3 size: 13 residues. Trimming cost V 6 bases and J 1 base; bases outside gene matches: 4. The chain's CDR3 is CSAPTGVNYGYTF. The CDR3 nucleotides read TGCAGTGCGCCGACAGGGGTTAACTATGGCTACACCTTC.